A selection of T cell receptor beta chains follows, all from one sample in a study of Tregs in tolerant kidney transplant recipients. The table came from immunoSEQ multiplex PCR; TCRdb's copy has only in-frame clones and leaves some out. The sample yields about 77,000 clones, roughly 98% seen once. Sequences were derived from CD4+ T cells from blood, sampled before the transplant. The source is a human donor who received a combined kidney and bone marrow transplant. CDR3s include the opening cysteine and the closing phenylalanine or tryptophan. The order of the fields is D gene, J gene, V gene, clone size, CDR3 protein, CDR3 DNA. The D gene is left open where the match is weak. Size values are once, few and many counts, or a class for expanded clones, and some rows have none.

d_call: .
j_call: TRBJ2-2
v_call: TRBV5-1
clone_size: .
cdr3_aa: CASSSGNRNTGELFF
cdr3_nt: TGCGCCAGCAGCTCCGGTAATAGGAACACCGGGGAGCTGTTTTTT

d_call: .
j_call: TRBJ1-2
v_call: TRBV2
clone_size: .
cdr3_aa: CASSGQDPYGYTF
cdr3_nt: TGTGCCAGCAGTGGACAGGACCCTTATGGCTACACCTTC

d_call: .
j_call: TRBJ1-3
v_call: TRBV28
clone_size: .
cdr3_aa: CASRGASGNTIYF
cdr3_nt: TGTGCCAGTCGGGGGGCCTCTGGAAACACCATATATTTT

d_call: TRBD2
j_call: TRBJ2-1
v_call: TRBV19
clone_size: .
cdr3_aa: CASSISSGSHNEQFF
cdr3_nt: TGTGCCAGTAGTATCTCTAGCGGGAGCCACAATGAGCAGTTCTTC

d_call: .
j_call: TRBJ2-2
v_call: TRBV5-1
clone_size: .
cdr3_aa: CASSLAWASGELFF
cdr3_nt: TGCGCCAGCAGCTTGGCTTGGGCCTCCGGGGAGCTGTTTTTT

d_call: TRBD2
j_call: TRBJ2-7
v_call: TRBV19
clone_size: .
cdr3_aa: CASRTGPGRVEQYF
cdr3_nt: TGTGCCAGTCGAACCGGTCCAGGGAGGGTCGAGCAGTACTTC

d_call: .
j_call: TRBJ1-2
v_call: TRBV30
clone_size: .
cdr3_aa: CAWSVPYRERGYTF
cdr3_nt: TGTGCCTGGAGTGTACCTTACAGGGAGAGAGGCTACACCTTC

d_call: .
j_call: TRBJ2-3
v_call: TRBV11-2
clone_size: once
cdr3_aa: CASSLGGDTQYF
cdr3_nt: TGTGCCAGCAGCTTGGGGGGAGATACGCAGTATTTT

d_call: .
j_call: TRBJ1-2
v_call: TRBV4-3
clone_size: .
cdr3_aa: CASSQDQIRDFGYTF
cdr3_nt: TGCGCCAGCAGCCAAGATCAAATCCGGGACTTTGGCTACACCTTC

d_call: .
j_call: TRBJ1-2
v_call: TRBV27
clone_size: .
cdr3_aa: CASSLRTGKRNYGYTF
cdr3_nt: TGTGCCAGCAGTTTGAGAACAGGAAAAAGAAACTATGGCTACACCTTC

d_call: .
j_call: TRBJ1-3
v_call: TRBV28
clone_size: .
cdr3_aa: CASSLLGEPSGNTIYF
cdr3_nt: TGTGCCAGCAGTTTACTTGGAGAGCCCTCTGGAAACACCATATATTTT

d_call: .
j_call: TRBJ2-3
v_call: TRBV5-4
clone_size: .
cdr3_aa: CASSFSRGYTDTQYF
cdr3_nt: TGTGCCAGCAGCTTTTCCCGGGGGTACACAGATACGCAGTATTTT

d_call: TRBD2
j_call: TRBJ2-1
v_call: TRBV7-3
clone_size: .
cdr3_aa: CASSPLPYTSESSYNEQFF
cdr3_nt: TGTGCCAGCAGCCCTCTCCCTTACACTAGCGAAAGCTCCTACAATGAGCAGTTCTTC